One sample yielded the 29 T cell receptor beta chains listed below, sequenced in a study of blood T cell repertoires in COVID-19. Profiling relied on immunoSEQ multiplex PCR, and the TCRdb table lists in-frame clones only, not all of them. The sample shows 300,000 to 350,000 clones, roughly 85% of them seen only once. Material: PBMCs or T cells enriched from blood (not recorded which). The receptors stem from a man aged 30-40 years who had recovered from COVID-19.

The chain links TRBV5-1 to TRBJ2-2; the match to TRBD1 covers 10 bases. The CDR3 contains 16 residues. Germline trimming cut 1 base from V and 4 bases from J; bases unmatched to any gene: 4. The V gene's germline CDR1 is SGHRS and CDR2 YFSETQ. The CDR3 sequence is CASSLNRDRGTGELFF. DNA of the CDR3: TGCGCCAGCAGCTTGAACAGGGACAGGGGCACCGGGGAGCTGTTTTTT.

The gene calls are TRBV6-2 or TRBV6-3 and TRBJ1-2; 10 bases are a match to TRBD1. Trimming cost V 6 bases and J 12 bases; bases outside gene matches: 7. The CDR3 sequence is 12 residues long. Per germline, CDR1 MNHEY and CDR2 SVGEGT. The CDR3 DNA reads TGTGCCAGCAGCCATGACAGGGGGCAGAACACCTTC. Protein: CASSHDRGQNTF.

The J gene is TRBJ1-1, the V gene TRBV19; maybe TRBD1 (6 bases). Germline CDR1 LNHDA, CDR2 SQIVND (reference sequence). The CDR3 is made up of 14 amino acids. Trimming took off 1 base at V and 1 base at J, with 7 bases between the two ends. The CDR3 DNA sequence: TGTGCCAGTAGTATAGGGACAGAGAACACTGAAGCTTTCTTT. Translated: CASSIGTENTEAFF.

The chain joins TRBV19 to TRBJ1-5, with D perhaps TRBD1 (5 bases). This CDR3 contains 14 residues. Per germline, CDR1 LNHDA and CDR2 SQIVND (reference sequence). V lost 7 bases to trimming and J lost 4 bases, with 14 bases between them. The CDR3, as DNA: TGTGCCAGTACCACGCAGGGAAATAATCAGCCCCAGCATTTT. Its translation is CASTTQGNNQPQHF.

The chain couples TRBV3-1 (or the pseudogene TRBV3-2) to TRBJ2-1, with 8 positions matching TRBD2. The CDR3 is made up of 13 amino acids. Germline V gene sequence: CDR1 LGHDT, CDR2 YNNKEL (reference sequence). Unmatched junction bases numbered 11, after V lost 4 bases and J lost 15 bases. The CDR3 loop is CASSPPGLGKPFF. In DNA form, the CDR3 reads TGTGCCAGCAGCCCACCGGGACTAGGCAAACCGTTCTTC.

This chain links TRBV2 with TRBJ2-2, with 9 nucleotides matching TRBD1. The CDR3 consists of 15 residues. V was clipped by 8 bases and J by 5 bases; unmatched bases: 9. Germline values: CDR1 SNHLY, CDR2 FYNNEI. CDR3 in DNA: TGTGCCAGCGGGACAGGGCGGATGGGGACCGGGGAGCTGTTTTTT. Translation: CASGTGRMGTGELFF.

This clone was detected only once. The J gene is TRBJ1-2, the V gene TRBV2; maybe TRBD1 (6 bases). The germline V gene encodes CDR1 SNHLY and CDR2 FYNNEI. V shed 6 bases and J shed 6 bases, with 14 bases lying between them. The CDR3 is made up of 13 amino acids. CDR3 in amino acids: CASRGGQGDGYTF. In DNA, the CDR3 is TGTGCCAGCAGAGGGGGTCAAGGGGATGGCTACACCTTC.

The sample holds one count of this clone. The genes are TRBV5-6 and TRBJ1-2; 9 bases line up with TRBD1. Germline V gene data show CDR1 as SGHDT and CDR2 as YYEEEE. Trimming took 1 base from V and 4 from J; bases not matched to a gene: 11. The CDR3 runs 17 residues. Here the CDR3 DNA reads TGTGCCAGCAGCTTGCTTTCTACAGGGGGCTTCGGCTATGGCTACACCTTC. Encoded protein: CASSLLSTGGFGYGYTF. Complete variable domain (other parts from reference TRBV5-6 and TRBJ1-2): DAGVTQSPTHLIKTRGQQVTLRCSPKSGHDTVSWYQQALGQGPQFIFQYYEEEERQRGNFPDRFSGHQFPNYSSELNVNALLLGDSALYLCASSLLSTGGFGYGYTFGSGTRLTVV.

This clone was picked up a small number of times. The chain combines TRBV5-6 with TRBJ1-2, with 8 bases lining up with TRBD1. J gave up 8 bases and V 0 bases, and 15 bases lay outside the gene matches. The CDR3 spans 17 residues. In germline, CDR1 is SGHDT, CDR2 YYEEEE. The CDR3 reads CASSLANWDRTRSGYTF. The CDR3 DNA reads TGTGCCAGCAGCTTGGCCAACTGGGACAGGACTCGAAGCGGCTACACCTTC.

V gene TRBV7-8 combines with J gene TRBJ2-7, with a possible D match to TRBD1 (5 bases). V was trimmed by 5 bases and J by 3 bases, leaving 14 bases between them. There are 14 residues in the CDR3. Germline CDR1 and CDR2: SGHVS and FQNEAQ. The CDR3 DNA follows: TGTGCCAGCAGCCCGACTGGGCAGGGCTACGAGCAGTACTTC. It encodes CASSPTGQGYEQYF.

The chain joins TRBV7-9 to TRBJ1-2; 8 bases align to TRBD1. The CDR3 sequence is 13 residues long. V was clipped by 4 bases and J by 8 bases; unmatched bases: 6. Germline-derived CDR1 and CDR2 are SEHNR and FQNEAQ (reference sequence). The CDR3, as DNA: TGTGCCAGCAGCTCGGGACAGGCGGTCGGCTACACCTTC. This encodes CASSSGQAVGYTF. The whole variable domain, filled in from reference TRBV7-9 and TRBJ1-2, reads DTGVSQNPRHKITKRGQNVTFRCDPISEHNRLYWYRQTLGQGPEFLTYFQNEAQLEKSRLLSDRFSAERPKGSFSTLEIQRTEQGDSAMYLCASSSGQAVGYTFGSGTRLTVV.

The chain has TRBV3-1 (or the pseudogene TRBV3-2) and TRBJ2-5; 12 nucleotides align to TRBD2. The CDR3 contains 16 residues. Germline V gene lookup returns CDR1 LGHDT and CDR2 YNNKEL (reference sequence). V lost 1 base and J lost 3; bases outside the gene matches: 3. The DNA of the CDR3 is TGTGCCAGCAGCCAAGGGACTAGCGGGGCCAAAGAGACCCAGTACTTC. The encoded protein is CASSQGTSGAKETQYF.

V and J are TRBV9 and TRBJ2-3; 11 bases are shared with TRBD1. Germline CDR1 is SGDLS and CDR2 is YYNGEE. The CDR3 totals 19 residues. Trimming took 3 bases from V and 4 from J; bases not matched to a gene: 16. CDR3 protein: CASSAQWGLSGQGADTQYF. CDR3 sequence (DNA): TGTGCCAGCAGCGCCCAGTGGGGATTATCGGGACAGGGGGCAGATACGCAGTATTTT.

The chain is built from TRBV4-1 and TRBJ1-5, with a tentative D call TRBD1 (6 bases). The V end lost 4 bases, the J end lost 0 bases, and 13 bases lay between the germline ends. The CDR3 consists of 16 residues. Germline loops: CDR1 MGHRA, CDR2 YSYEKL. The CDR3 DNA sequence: TGCGCCAGCAGCCCTGGGGGCACCAATAGCAATCAGCCCCAGCATTTT. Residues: CASSPGGTNSNQPQHF.

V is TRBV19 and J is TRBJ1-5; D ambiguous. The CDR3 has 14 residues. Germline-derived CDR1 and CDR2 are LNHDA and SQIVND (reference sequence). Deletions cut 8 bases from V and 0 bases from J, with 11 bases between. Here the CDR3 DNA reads TGTGCCAGTGAACTCGGTCATAGCAATCAGCCCCAGCATTTT. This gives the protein CASELGHSNQPQHF. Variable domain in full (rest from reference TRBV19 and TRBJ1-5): DGGITQSPKYLFRKEGQNVTLSCEQNLNHDAMYWYRQDPGQGLRLIYYSQIVNDFQKGDIAEGYSVSREKKESFPLTVTSAQKNPTAFYLCASELGHSNQPQHFGDGTRLSIL.

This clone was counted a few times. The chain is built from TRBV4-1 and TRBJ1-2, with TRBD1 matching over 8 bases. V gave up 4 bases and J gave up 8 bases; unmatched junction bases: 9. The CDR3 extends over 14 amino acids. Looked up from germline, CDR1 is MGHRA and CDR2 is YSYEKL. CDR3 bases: TGCGCCAGCAGCCCGGACAGGGCCCAGAGGGGCTACACCTTC. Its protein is CASSPDRAQRGYTF.

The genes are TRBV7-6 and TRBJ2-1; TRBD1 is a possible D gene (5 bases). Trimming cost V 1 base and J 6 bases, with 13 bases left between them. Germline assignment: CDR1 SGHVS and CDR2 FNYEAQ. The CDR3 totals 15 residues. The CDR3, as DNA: TGTGCCAGCAGCTTAGTCAGGGTGGATGGCAATGAGCAGTTCTTC. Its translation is CASSLVRVDGNEQFF. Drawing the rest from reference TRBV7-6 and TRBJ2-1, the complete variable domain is GAGVSQSPRYKVTKRGQDVALRCDPISGHVSLYWYRQALGQGPEFLTYFNYEAQQDKSGLPNDRFSAERPEGSISTLTIQRTEQRDSAMYRCASSLVRVDGNEQFFGPGTRLTVL.

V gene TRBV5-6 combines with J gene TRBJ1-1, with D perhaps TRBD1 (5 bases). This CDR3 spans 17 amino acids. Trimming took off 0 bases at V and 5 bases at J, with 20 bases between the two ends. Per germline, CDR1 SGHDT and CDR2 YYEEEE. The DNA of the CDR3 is TGTGCCAGCAGCTTGGTCTGGCAGGGAAGAGTTGGGACTGAAGCTTTCTTT. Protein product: CASSLVWQGRVGTEAFF. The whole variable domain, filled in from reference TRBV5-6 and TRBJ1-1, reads DAGVTQSPTHLIKTRGQQVTLRCSPKSGHDTVSWYQQALGQGPQFIFQYYEEEERQRGNFPDRFSGHQFPNYSSELNVNALLLGDSALYLCASSLVWQGRVGTEAFFGQGTRLTVV.

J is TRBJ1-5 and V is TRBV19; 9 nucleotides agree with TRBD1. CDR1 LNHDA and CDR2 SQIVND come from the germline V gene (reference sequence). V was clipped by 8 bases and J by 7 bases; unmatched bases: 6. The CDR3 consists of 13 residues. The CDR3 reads CASGDREIQPQHF. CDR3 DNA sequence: TGTGCCAGTGGGGACAGGGAGATCCAGCCCCAGCATTTT.

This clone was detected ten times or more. The CDR3 DNA follows: TGTGCCAGCAGCTTAGGGACAGGTGGATTTGACGAGCAGTACTTC. Amino acid sequence: CASSLGTGGFDEQYF. V is TRBV7-9 and J is TRBJ2-7, with 7 nucleotides matching TRBD1. After removal of 1 base from V and 5 bases from J, the junction contained 8 bases not matched to a gene. CDR3 length: 15 amino acids. Germline CDR1 reads SEHNR; CDR2 reads FQNEAQ (reference sequence).

CDR3 in amino acids: CASSQESGGNYGYTF. CDR3 DNA sequence: TGCGCCAGCAGCCAAGAATCAGGCGGGAACTATGGCTACACCTTC. The chain joins TRBV4-3 to TRBJ1-2; unclear D gene. Germline lookup yields CDR1 LGHNA and CDR2 YSLEER. The CDR3 has 15 residues. Trimming pared 0 bases from V and 2 bases from J, leaving 10 bases between.

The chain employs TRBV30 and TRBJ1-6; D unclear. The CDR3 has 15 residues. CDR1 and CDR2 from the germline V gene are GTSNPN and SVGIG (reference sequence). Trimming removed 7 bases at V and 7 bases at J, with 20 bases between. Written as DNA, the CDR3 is TGTGCCTCCTGGAGGCCCGGGTCCCAGAATTCACCCCTCCACTTT. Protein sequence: CASWRPGSQNSPLHF.

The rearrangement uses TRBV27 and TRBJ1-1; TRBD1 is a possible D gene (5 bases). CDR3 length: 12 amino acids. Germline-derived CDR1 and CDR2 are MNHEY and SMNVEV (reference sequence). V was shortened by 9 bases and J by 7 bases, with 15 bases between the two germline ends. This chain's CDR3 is CASASLGVEAFF. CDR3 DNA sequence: TGTGCCAGTGCCAGTTTAGGGGTTGAAGCTTTCTTT.

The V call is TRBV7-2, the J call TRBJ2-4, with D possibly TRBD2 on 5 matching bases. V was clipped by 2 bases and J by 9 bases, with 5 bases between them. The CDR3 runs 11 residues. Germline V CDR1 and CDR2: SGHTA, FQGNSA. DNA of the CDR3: TGTGCCAGCAGCTTACGGGGCATTCAGTACTTC. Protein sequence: CASSLRGIQYF.

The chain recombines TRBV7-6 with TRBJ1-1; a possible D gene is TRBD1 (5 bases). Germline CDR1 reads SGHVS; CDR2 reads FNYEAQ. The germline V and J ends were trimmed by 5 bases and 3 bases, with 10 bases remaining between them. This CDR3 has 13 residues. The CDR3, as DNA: TGTGCCAGCAGCCCCCCGGGGGACACTGAAGCTTTCTTT. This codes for CASSPPGDTEAFF.

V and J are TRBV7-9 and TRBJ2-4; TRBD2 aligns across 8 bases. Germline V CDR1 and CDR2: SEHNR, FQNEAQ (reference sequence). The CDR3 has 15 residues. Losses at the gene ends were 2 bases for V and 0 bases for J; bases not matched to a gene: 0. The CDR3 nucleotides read TGTGCCAGCAGCTTACGGGGGGGAGCCAAAAACATTCAGTACTTC. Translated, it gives CASSLRGGAKNIQYF.

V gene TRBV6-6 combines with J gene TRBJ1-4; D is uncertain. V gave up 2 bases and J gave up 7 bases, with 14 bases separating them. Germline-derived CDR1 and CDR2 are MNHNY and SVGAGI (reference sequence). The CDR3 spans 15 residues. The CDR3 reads CASSYTGVGGEKLFF. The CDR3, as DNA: TGTGCCAGCAGTTACACCGGGGTGGGTGGTGAAAAACTGTTTTTT.

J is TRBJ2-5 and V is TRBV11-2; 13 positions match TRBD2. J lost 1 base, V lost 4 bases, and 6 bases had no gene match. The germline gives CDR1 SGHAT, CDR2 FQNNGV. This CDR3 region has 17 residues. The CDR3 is CASSSWTSGGTQETQYF. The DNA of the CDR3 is TGTGCCAGCAGCTCCTGGACTAGCGGGGGTACCCAAGAGACCCAGTACTTC.

CDR3 sequence: CASKRAGGEQYF. Here the CDR3 DNA reads TGTGCCAGCAAGAGGGCAGGGGGTGAGCAGTACTTC. This sequence joins TRBV25-1 and TRBJ2-7; 7 positions agree with TRBD1. V dropped 7 bases and J dropped 7; count of bases not matched to a gene: 7. The CDR3 has 12 amino acids. Germline V lookup: CDR1 MGHDK, CDR2 SYGVNS.